These 3 T cell receptor beta chains were sequenced from one sample in a study of blood T cell repertoires in COVID-19 (dated by TCRdb to 2019 to 2021). The library came from the immunoSEQ multiplex PCR assay. TCRdb holds this immuneACCESS table with in-frame rearrangements only. Some clones are missing; in checked studies, unresolved V genes explain under half, and the rest has no known cause. For this sample there are 250,000 to 300,000 clones; approximately 81% appear just once. Roughly 2.9% of the sample is held by the ten biggest clonotypes. Sequencing used peripheral blood. These receptors all stem from a woman in her sixties or seventies with active or convalescent COVID-19.

This clone was counted a few times. The rearrangement joins TRBV7-8 to TRBJ1-1; D is unclear. The CDR3 has 15 residues. Trimming removed 5 bases at V and 0 bases at J, with 13 bases between. Germline V gene sequence: CDR1 SGHVS, CDR2 FQNEAQ. In DNA, the CDR3 is TGTGCCAGCAGCCCCTTAGGAGGCGTGAACACTGAAGCTTTCTTT. The encoded protein is CASSPLGGVNTEAFF.

The chain joins TRBV9 to TRBJ1-2, with a possible D match to TRBD1 (6 bases). The CDR3 length is 13 residues. Looked up from germline, CDR1 is SGDLS and CDR2 is YYNGEE. Trimming pared 3 bases from V and 7 bases from J, leaving 13 bases between. Here the CDR3 reads CASSATTGSGYTF. The DNA for the CDR3 is TGTGCCAGCAGCGCCACCACAGGGTCTGGCTACACCTTC.

The chain is built from TRBV28 and TRBJ1-2; 8 positions match TRBD1. This CDR3 is 14 amino acids long. V trimming: 5 bases; J trimming: 9 bases; junction bases outside the gene matches: 11. Germline V lookup: CDR1 MDHEN, CDR2 SYDVKM. The chain's CDR3 is CASSRDRPLESYTF. The DNA of the CDR3 is TGTGCCAGCAGTCGGGACAGGCCTCTGGAAAGCTACACCTTC.